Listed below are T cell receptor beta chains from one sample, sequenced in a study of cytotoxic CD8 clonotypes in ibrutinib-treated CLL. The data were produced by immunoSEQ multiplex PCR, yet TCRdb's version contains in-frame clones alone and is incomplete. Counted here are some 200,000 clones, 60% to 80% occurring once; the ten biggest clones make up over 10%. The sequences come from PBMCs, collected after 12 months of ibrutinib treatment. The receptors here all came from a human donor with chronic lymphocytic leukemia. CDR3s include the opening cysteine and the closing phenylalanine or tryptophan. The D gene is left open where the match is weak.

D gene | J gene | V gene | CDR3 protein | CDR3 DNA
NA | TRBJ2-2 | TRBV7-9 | CASSLRDELGELFF | TGTGCCAGCAGCCTACGCGACGAACTTGGGGAGCTGTTTTTT
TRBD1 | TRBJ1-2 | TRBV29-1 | CSVEDRPTGVGNGYTF | TGCAGCGTTGAAGATCGACCTACAGGGGTAGGGAATGGCTACACCTTC
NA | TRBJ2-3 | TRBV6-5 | CASSYNRVGTDTQYF | TGTGCCAGCAGTTATAACAGGGTGGGCACAGATACGCAGTATTTT
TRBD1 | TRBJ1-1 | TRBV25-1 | CASRPPTTGGDDTEAFF | TGTGCCAGCAGACCACCCACGACAGGGGGCGACGACACTGAAGCTTTCTTT
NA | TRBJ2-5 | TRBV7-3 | CASSFTGAGQETQYF | TGTGCCAGCAGCTTCACGGGGGCGGGGCAAGAGACCCAGTACTTC
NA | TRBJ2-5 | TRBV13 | CASSLDPYSETQYF | TGTGCCAGCAGCCTGGACCCCTACTCAGAGACCCAGTACTTC
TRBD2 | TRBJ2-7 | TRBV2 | CASSGLAIYEQYF | TGTGCCAGCAGTGGACTAGCGATCTACGAGCAGTACTTC
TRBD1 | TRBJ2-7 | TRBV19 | CASSPGTGYEQYF | TGTGCCAGTAGTCCAGGGACAGGGTACGAGCAGTACTTC
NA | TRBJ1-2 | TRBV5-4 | CASSSDGNYGYTF | TGTGCCAGCAGCTCTGACGGGAACTATGGCTACACCTTC
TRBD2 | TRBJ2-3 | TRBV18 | CASSPRGGGADTQYF | TGTGCCAGCTCACCACGCGGCGGGGGGGCAGATACGCAGTATTTT
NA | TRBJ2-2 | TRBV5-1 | CASSSSGTSKTGELFF | TGCGCCAGCAGCTCTTCCGGGACTTCCAAGACCGGGGAGCTGTTTTTT
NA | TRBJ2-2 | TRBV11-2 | CASSLGLDGFTGELFF | TGTGCCAGCAGCTTAGGGCTAGACGGGTTCACCGGGGAGCTGTTTTTT